What follows describes a single T cell receptor (beta chain). Its cognate antigen is unknown. This entry comes from a study of cytomegalovirus exposure and HLA in healthy donors. Study-level information: Across around 400 genotyped donors, about 81% landed in the Caucasian-associated ancestry cluster.

Primers included in the PCR were 60 Vbeta and 13 Jbeta primers. Some clones are missing from TCRdb's copy, which holds only in-frame ones; the method was immunoSEQ multiplex PCR. The sample includes 120,000 or so clones, approximately 79% of them seen just once. Overall study findings and caveats: As a later analysis revealed, the rate of TCR association differed by HLA locus, with DRB1 most and HLA-C fewest. In vitro work confirmed that three CMV-associated chains recognize CMV antigens.

This CDR3 has 15 residues. Trimming removed 6 bases from V and 1 base from J; junction bases left unmatched: 5. CDR1 and CDR2 (germline): MNHEY, SMNVEV (reference sequence). V gene TRBV27 combines with J gene TRBJ2-3; 9 nucleotides line up with TRBD2. The source material was PBMCs. The TCR originated in a man between 25 and 39 years old in good health and CMV-seronegative. CDR3 nucleotides: TGTGCCAGCAGACCGATAGCGGGGGGCACAGATACGCAGTATTTT. Translating it yields CASRPIAGGTDTQYF.